Reported below is one TCR beta chain. What antigen it recognizes has not been identified. Base qualities are not recorded, but no much larger clone differs from it by a single base. V sheds 5 bases and J sheds 4 bases, leaving 18 bases between their ends. The germline V gene (reference sequence) provides CDR1 SGHNT and CDR2 YYREEE. Counted from cysteine to phenylalanine, this CDR3 has 15 amino acids. The retained sequence is limited to the CDR3, 45 bases, with the frame set at the first base. The library was built by means of the immunoSEQ multiplex PCR assay. For the multiplex PCR, a mixture combining 60 forward primers for TCR Vbeta segments and 13 reverse primers for TCR Jbeta segments was used. The CDR3 region of rearranged TCR beta genes was amplified from genomic DNA by a multiplex PCR assay. The Illumina HiSeq System was used to sequence the amplified TCR beta libraries as 87-base-pair reads. Processing in the source paper ran as follows. A later analysis counted some 74 million unique TCR beta chains across the 666 repertoires, and approximately 11 million of these chains were shared by at least two donors. Raw reads were error-corrected and collapsed into unique sequences with a nearest-neighbor algorithm that merged closely related sequences to remove PCR and sequencing errors. CDR3 sequences were aligned to IMGT reference sequences to assign V, D and J gene segments. Each retained sequence needed at least a six-nucleotide match to both a V gene segment and a J gene segment. Rearrangements were called productive when the CDR3 lacked stop codons and stayed in frame with V and J; all others were non-productive. Following IMGT convention, CDR3 was defined as the stretch from the second conserved V-encoded cysteine up to the conserved J-encoded phenylalanine. In an earlier analysis of more than 550 of the donors, sequences lacking an unambiguous match to a single V gene segment were excluded. An earlier analysis of around 600 of the donors classified V segments as functional when productive rearrangements were above 56.7% and as segregating when the standard deviation between donors was above 5%. A statistical classification framework was built for diagnosing cytomegalovirus status from the catalog of TCR beta chain sequences. In a later analysis, TCR nucleotide sequences were compared against IMGT/GENE-DB human TR gene sequences so that V and J genes could be assigned. Using the TCRdist pipeline, a later analysis assigned CDR3 sequences along with most-parsimonious VDJ recombination scenarios. In a later analysis, every TCR beta chain was defined by the combination of its CDR3 amino acid sequence and its V-gene family, and reads without a unique V-gene family were dropped. To address suspected cross-contamination and a sequencing artifact, a later analysis removed under 600 highly shared, low-generation-probability nucleotide sequences. For each public chain, a later analysis derived a clonal expansion index from normalized ranks of inferred template counts within each repertoire. Generation probabilities in a later analysis came from a VDJ recombination model fitted to out-of-frame rearrangements, and those results were checked against IGoR. In a later analysis, hypergeometric tests were used to score TCR-TCR, TCR-HLA and TCR-CMV co-occurrence, with a repertoire-size bias correction applied to TCR pairs. In a later analysis, false discovery rates were estimated by permuting HLA or CMV assignments 20 times. A later analysis grouped co-occurring TCRs with DBSCAN, adding TCRdist sequence similarity when clustering within HLA-allele-positive subsets. Co-occurrence clustering excluded repertoires with fewer than 30,000 or more than 120,000 public chains, plus five with anomalous nucleotide sharing. TCRdb stores this immuneACCESS table with in-frame sequences only. Part of the clones is absent; in the studies checked, under half of the shortfall reflects unresolved V genes, and no reason is known for the rest. That table gives V, J and clone size, and the DNA gave D and trimming. The sample table shows some 200,000 clones, and roughly 79% are seen once. The biggest ten clones account for 0.58% of the sample.

The cohort comprised some 700 healthy bone marrow donors. At the time of sampling, every cohort member was nominally healthy, though immune exposures that went unrecorded were likely present. The donor tested CMV seronegative and was one of the 352 seronegative cohort members. A peripheral blood sample was collected from each donor, and TCR beta sequencing was performed on peripheral blood mononuclear cells. Genomic DNA extraction from the blood cell samples was performed with the Qiagen DNeasy Blood Extraction Kit. This sample was taken from a study of cytomegalovirus exposure and HLA in healthy donors (dated by TCRdb to about 2017). About the investigation overall: An earlier analysis of fewer than 750 of the donors reported about 260 Gb of sequence data and roughly 120 million unique TCR beta sequences obtained from about 179 million T cells. Along with the approximately 600-subject first cohort, a separate validation cohort of around 110 different subjects was used. The study combined high-throughput TCR immunosequencing, statistical association of individual TCRs with disease status, and machine learning to predict cytomegalovirus infection status. Using immunosequencing, the study profiled T cell repertoires from about 610 subjects and related those repertoires to cytomegalovirus serostatus. Typing coverage varied by locus: about 629-630 donors for A, B, C, DRB1 and DQB1; approximately 500 for DQA1; around 610 for DPA1; under 490 for DPB1. To decide whether each TCR beta V gene segment behaved as functional or pseudogenic, an earlier analysis of some 600 of the donors relied on high-throughput TCR beta sequencing. Roughly five DR-DQ haplotypes were handled as single units for association and clustering, since linkage in the cohort was strong. Alongside the repertoire data, information on donor age, sex, ethnicity and CMV serostatus was compiled. The aim of the study was to test whether cataloging public T cell receptors could identify signatures of past pathogen exposure. All discovery cohort repertoires had been generated using a single sequencing platform. About 300 gigabases of sequencing data and around 80 million unique TCR sequences made up an early release that covered around 640 HLA-typed donors. Among the roughly 370 genotyped donors, 81% belonged to the genetic ancestry cluster associated with self-reported Caucasian donors. Across about 380 genotyped donors of the cohort, an average of roughly 250,000 unique TCR beta nucleotide sequences per donor were sequenced, and about a sixth of those sequences were non-productive. A later analysis re-analyzed previously published TCR beta repertoires from several hundred donors and added high-resolution HLA genotyping to study TCR occurrence patterns. Rather than drawing on any new phenotypic data, the later analysis identified candidate immune exposures from TCR beta sequences and the way those sequences occurred across donors. In a later genetic analysis, genome-wide SNP genotypes for about 65% of the 666 donors were used, and that subset was treated as a discovery cohort. Both class I and class II loci were covered by HLA typing, at four-digit resolution. Beyond this particular receptor, the publication reports: The study gave a list of 150 to 200 TCR beta chains associated with cytomegalovirus. An earlier analysis of several hundred of the donors showed that most TCR beta V segments appeared in productive rearrangements either about 87% or about 30% of the time, which broadly matched IMGT annotations. Only TCR beta chains were sequenced in this cohort, and the absence of alpha or paired-chain data limited detectable features. In a later analysis, TCR association rates were found to vary across HLA loci, with the most associated TCRs seen for DRB1 alleles and the fewest for HLA-C alleles. The 87-base-pair reads could not distinguish some IMGT-functional V segments, including TRBV6-2 and TRBV6-3, so those segments were excluded. Linkage disequilibrium might explain the correlated functional status among segregating V segments, but an unknown experimental factor could not be ruled out. Compared with the roughly 700-donor mean, donors in an Asian-associated ancestry cluster had fewer N-insertions in productive TCRs, according to a later genetic analysis. While some public TCRs were present in many individuals, most TCR sequences turned up only very rarely across donors. Strong co-occurrence of HLA alleles, especially DR and DQ, made assigning TCR associations to individual alleles difficult. Presence/absence analyses assumed roughly uniform sequencing depth across donors, an assumption that may not hold. A further reported finding was that TCR beta sequences accurately predicted the HLA-A and HLA-B alleles for most subjects in the first cohort. Several of the top co-occurrence clusters appeared to be linked to parvovirus B19, influenza, CMV and Epstein-Barr virus, according to a later analysis. A group of highly shared sequence variants was considered likely to be a technical artifact of the sequencing pipeline. V-gene and J-gene trimming of TCR beta chains was associated with a missense DCLRE1C variant in a later genetic analysis, and the association was replicated in an independent cohort. The only immune exposure information available for the cohort was CMV serostatus. In a later analysis, HLA-associated TCR beta chains were found to be more clonally expanded and to have lower generation probabilities than equally common non-associated chains. In both the original and validation cohorts, the classifier was reported to diagnose cytomegalovirus status with high specificity and sensitivity. Three of the identified cytomegalovirus-associated TCR beta chains were confirmed in vitro to be specific for cytomegalovirus antigens. Specific HLA alleles were associated with 15,000 to 20,000 TCR beta sequences at a false discovery rate of 0.05 in a later analysis. In a later analysis, most CMV-associated TCR beta chains were found to appear HLA-restricted, with HLA associations seemingly driven largely by CMV exposure. The earlier analysis of some 560 of the donors excluded 15 to 20 rarely observed V segments, including chromosome 9 orphons, because counts were too low. The authors suggested that the approach could potentially be generalized to other disease states and immunological phenotypes. HLA typing was unavailable for some donors at each locus, so association tests used only the typed subset.

Sequencing used PBMCs. Here the chain combines TRBV5-4 and TRBJ1-2; a tentative D call is TRBD1 (5 bases match). This receptor was identified in a woman aged 40 to 50 in good health and CMV-seronegative. The base sequence is TGTGCCAGCAGTCTAACCGGGGGGGGTATCTATGGCTACACCTTC. This codes for CASSLTGGGIYGYTF. With all but the CDR3 taken from the reference TRBV5-4 and TRBJ1-2 genes, the full variable domain is: ETGVTQSPTHLIKTRGQQVTLRCSSQSGHNTVSWYQQALGQGPQFIFQYYREEENGRGNFPPRFSGLQFPNYSSELNVNALELDDSALYLCASSLTGGGIYGYTFGSGTRLTVV.